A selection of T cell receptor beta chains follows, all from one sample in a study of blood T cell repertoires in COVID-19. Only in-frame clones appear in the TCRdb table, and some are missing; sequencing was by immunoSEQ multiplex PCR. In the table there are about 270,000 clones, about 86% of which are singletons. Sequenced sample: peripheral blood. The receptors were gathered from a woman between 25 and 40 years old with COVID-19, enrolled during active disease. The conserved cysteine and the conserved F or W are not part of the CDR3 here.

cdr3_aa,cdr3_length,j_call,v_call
ASSQREQGYGYT,12,TRBJ1-2,TRBV4-1
ASTGHYSNQPQH,12,TRBJ1-5,TRBV19
ASSVTGLSEAF,11,TRBJ1-1,TRBV5-1
ASRSLSGTLNTEAF,14,TRBJ1-1,TRBV27
ASSFIAGPTDTQY,13,TRBJ2-3,TRBV5-1
ASSLGLGVTDTQY,13,TRBJ2-3,TRBV7-9
ASSLLAGGRDTQY,13,TRBJ2-3,TRBV7-2
ASSFIAGAYNEQF,13,TRBJ2-1,TRBV6-2/TRBV6-3
ASSPPASGTGELF,13,TRBJ2-2,TRBV18
ASSESSWDRMN,11,TRBJ2-3,TRBV10-1
ASSFGPPTDTQY,12,TRBJ2-3,TRBV5-1
ATHKAMDSVSSYEQY,15,TRBJ2-7,TRBV15
ASSLNRGSGANVLT,14,TRBJ2-6,TRBV18
ASSLSRSRVTEAF,13,TRBJ1-1,TRBV5-1
ASSPAGEANEKLF,13,TRBJ1-4,TRBV28
ASGQKNIQY,9,TRBJ2-4,TRBV5-6
ARNPGSGGSYNEQF,14,TRBJ2-1,TRBV27
ASRSGVNTEAF,11,TRBJ1-1,TRBV12-3/TRBV12-4
ASSRQGARTDTQY,13,TRBJ2-3,TRBV7-8
ASNIPQGRGQPQH,13,TRBJ1-5,TRBV28
ASAPGQGNTGELF,13,TRBJ2-2,TRBV7-7
ASSKRDRDGYT,11,TRBJ1-2,TRBV21-1
ASSQGLAVYEQY,12,TRBJ2-7,TRBV4-1